This T cell receptor (beta chain) was captured by sequencing in a study of T cell clonality in common variable immunodeficiency. Whole-study findings and limits: Fewer deletions and N-nucleotide insertions were reportedly seen in common variable immunodeficiency TCR beta sequences.

This clone was found many times. The antigen remains undetermined. The read halts 3 residues ahead of the CDR3 end, with the missing end drawn from the germline J gene. Profiled with immunoSEQ multiplex PCR; TCRdb holds only in-frame clones, not every one. This sample carries over 55,000 clones, none of them present only once. Germline CDR1 is LGHNT and CDR2 is FRNRAP. Losses at the gene ends were 7 bases for V and 2 bases for J; bases not matched to a gene: 13. CDR3 length: 16 residues. The receptor comes from a person aged 18-70 years in good health. The chain joins TRBV12-5 to TRBJ1-2; TRBD1 matches at 7 bases. Sequencing was carried out using peripheral blood mononuclear cells. CDR3: CASAALTGRVNYGYTF. The sequenced part of the CDR3 DNA is TGTGCTAGTGCCGCGCTGACAGGGAGGGTCAACTATGGC.